This T cell receptor (beta chain) is from a study of early T cells in non-severe SARS-CoV-2 infection. On the study more broadly: Bulk RNA from unsorted whole blood was sequenced; chains were unpaired. Findings of the study overall: The VDJdb matching leaned toward anti-spike CD8 responses and overlooked private and CD4 specificities.

Researchers tagged individual cDNA molecules with unique molecular identifiers. TCRdb used MiXCR to reprocess the 5' RACE reads, holding one entry per CDR3 protein. The sample records under 70,000 distinct CDR3 sequences, 5.9% being singletons. CDR3 length: 13 amino acids. Germline V lookup: CDR1 ENHRY, CDR2 SYGVKD. V was clipped by 10 bases and J by 3 bases; unmatched bases: 6. This clonotype appeared many times. Its cognate antigen is unknown. The sequence derives from an adult who was a healthcare worker with PCR-confirmed SARS-CoV-2 infection or an uninfected control (not recorded which). This specimen consisted of whole blood, obtained at baseline. V usage is TRBV10-3 and J usage is TRBJ2-3; 8 bases map to TRBD2. In DNA, the CDR3 is TGTGCCACCTGGGCTAGCGGGACAGATACGCAGTATTTT. Encoded protein: CATWASGTDTQYF.